The TCR beta chain described here comes from a study of long-term antiretroviral therapy in people with HIV. Points from the study as a whole: It was not possible to obtain data on ART adherence, viral resistance or therapy changes. Dominance of pre-ART expanded clones persisted, fluctuating and often declining after ART.

Germline CDR1 SGHRS, CDR2 YFSETQ. The CDR3 contains 14 residues. V lost 3 bases, J lost 0 bases, and 2 bases stayed unmatched. Treatment of all HIV participants took place in the United States. Comment on this clone: Its antigen is unknown.

Survey-level resolution applied to immunoSEQ assay v3.0. Assay used: immunoSEQ multiplex PCR; TCRdb lists only in-frame clones, some missing. The sample lists about 21,000 clones, more than 75% occurring once. This rearrangement joins TRBV5-1 to TRBJ1-2; 7 bases line up with TRBD1. This TCR was recovered from a man between 60 and 75 years old with HIV. Here the sequenced sample was unsorted PBMCs, taken 2.3 years after starting antiretroviral therapy. CDR3 sequence: CASSSGQPNYGYTF. The CDR3 bases are TGCGCCAGCAGCTCGGGACAGCCTAACTATGGCTACACCTTC.